This TCR beta chain came from a study of radiotherapy plus CTLA-4 blockade in lung cancer. In the study overall: Objective responses were recorded in around a sixth of patients, with disease control recorded in 25% to 40%.

Focal radiation plus CTLA-4 blockade with ipilimumab was given to patients with chemo-refractory metastatic non-small-cell lung cancer. General observations from the study: TCR clones originating in tumors grew in number in blood after radiotherapy plus ipilimumab. Reports state that early shifts in blood T cell clones, with interferon-beta, best predicted response.

The germline V and J ends were trimmed by 6 bases and 2 bases, with 14 bases remaining between them. This CDR3 contains 14 residues. Germline V CDR1 and CDR2: WNHNN, SYGVQD (reference sequence). The protocol was immunoSEQ multiplex PCR, while the TCRdb copy is restricted to in-frame clones and leaves out a portion. The sample carries approximately 80,000 clones, roughly 70% recorded once. A remark on this clone: The antigen is unknown.

Sequencing used peripheral blood, obtained from a patient treated with radiotherapy plus ipilimumab. This TCR came from a human donor with non-small cell lung cancer whose response to radiotherapy plus ipilimumab could not be evaluated. This chain joins TRBV10-1 and TRBJ2-7; D ambiguous. The CDR3, as DNA: TGCGCCAGCAGGAATAACAGCTGTACCTACGAGCAGTACTTC. It is translated as CASRNNSCTYEQYF.